Listed below are T cell receptor beta chains from one sample, sequenced in a study of PD-1 blockade in classical Hodgkin lymphoma. Sequencing used immunoSEQ multiplex PCR; TCRdb keeps in-frame clones, though not all of them. Of under 20,000 clones in the sample, 60% to 80% were seen once. The sequencing here drew on CD4+ T cells from blood, taken before the fourth cycle of nivolumab. The receptors were gathered from a human donor with classical Hodgkin lymphoma. CDR3s include the opening cysteine and the closing phenylalanine or tryptophan. Fields, in order: D gene, J gene, V gene, clone size, CDR3 protein, CDR3 DNA. The D gene is left open where the match is weak. A clone size is listed for some rows: how often the clone was seen (once, few, many), or a class if it is expanded.

TRBD1,TRBJ1-2,TRBV2,NA,CASRAGTENYTF,TGTGCCAGCAGAGCCGGGACAGAAAACTACACCTTC
NA,TRBJ2-3,TRBV10-3,NA,CAISESWGPADRGGTDTQYF,TGTGCCATCAGTGAGTCTTGGGGGCCTGCAGATCGGGGAGGAACAGATACGCAGTATTTT
NA,TRBJ1-3,TRBV18,NA,CASSREVWDTIYF,TGTGCCAGCTCAAGAGAAGTTTGGGACACCATATATTTT
NA,TRBJ1-2,TRBV28,NA,CASSPDSGGYGYTF,TGTGCCAGCAGTCCGGATTCGGGCGGCTATGGCTACACCTTC
NA,TRBJ1-4,TRBV30,medium-sized,CAWRSGEKLFF,TGTGCCTGGAGATCAGGAGAAAAACTGTTTTTT
NA,TRBJ2-7,TRBV4-1,NA,CASSQVPVPAEQYF,TGCGCCAGCAGCCAAGTCCCAGTCCCGGCGGAGCAGTACTTC
TRBD2,TRBJ2-5,TRBV28,few,CASSLPAGGQETQYF,TGTGCCAGCAGTTTACCAGCGGGAGGCCAAGAGACCCAGTACTTC
TRBD1,TRBJ1-2,TRBV18,NA,CASSPWTGDGYGYTF,TGTGCCAGCTCACCCTGGACAGGGGACGGCTATGGCTACACCTTC
NA,TRBJ2-5,TRBV18,NA,CASSPEETQYF,TGTGCCAGCTCACCAGAAGAGACCCAGTACTTC
TRBD1,TRBJ2-3,TRBV5-4,NA,CASSSPGQGATDTQYF,TGTGCCAGCAGCTCGCCGGGACAGGGGGCTACAGATACGCAGTATTTT
TRBD2,TRBJ2-7,TRBV25-1,NA,CASSEGLAVYEQYF,TGTGCCAGCAGTGAAGGACTAGCGGTTTACGAGCAGTACTTC
NA,TRBJ1-1,TRBV21-1,NA,CASSKEMIGGETNTEAFF,TGTGCCAGCAGCAAAGAAATGATAGGGGGCGAGACGAACACTGAAGCTTTCTTT
NA,TRBJ1-1,TRBV18,NA,CASSPVRGGNTEAFF,TGTGCCAGCTCACCCGTTCGAGGTGGGAACACTGAAGCTTTCTTT
NA,TRBJ2-3,TRBV2,NA,CASRNMIPTDTQYF,TGTGCCAGCAGAAATATGATACCCACAGATACGCAGTATTTT
NA,TRBJ2-1,TRBV5-1,NA,CASSTDGDFSYNEQFF,TGCGCCAGCAGCACGGACGGGGACTTCTCCTACAATGAGCAGTTCTTC
TRBD2,TRBJ2-7,TRBV7-2,once,CASSFVASGSGPSSYEQYF,TGTGCCAGCAGCTTTGTGGCTAGCGGGAGTGGTCCCTCCTCCTACGAGCAGTACTTC
NA,TRBJ1-2,TRBV4-2,NA,CASSQDNSRDYGYTF,TGTGCCAGCAGCCAAGATAATAGCAGAGACTATGGCTACACCTTC
NA,TRBJ2-6,TRBV10-3,NA,CAIRHPPGANVLTF,TGTGCCATCAGGCATCCCCCTGGGGCCAACGTCCTGACTTTC
NA,TRBJ2-3,TRBV15,NA,CATSRDPTDTQYF,TGTGCCACCAGCAGAGACCCCACAGATACGCAGTATTTT
NA,TRBJ2-1,TRBV7-2,few,CASSLAGVNNEQFF,TGTGCCAGCAGCTTAGCGGGAGTTAACAATGAGCAGTTCTTC
NA,TRBJ2-7,TRBV5-1,NA,CASSLMTSSYEQYF,TGCGCCAGCAGCTTAATGACTAGCTCCTACGAGCAGTACTTC
NA,TRBJ2-7,TRBV10-3,NA,CAISESVFEQYF,TGTGCCATCAGTGAGTCTGTGTTCGAGCAGTACTTC
NA,TRBJ1-1,TRBV25-1,few,CASSEDHTTPSVTEAFF,TGTGCCAGCAGTGAAGATCATACAACCCCGAGCGTAACTGAAGCTTTCTTT
NA,TRBJ1-4,TRBV6-1,NA,CASSIEATNEKLFF,TGTGCCAGCAGCATAGAAGCAACTAATGAAAAACTGTTTTTT
TRBD1,TRBJ1-1,TRBV9,NA,CASSPRQGSAEAFF,TGTGCCAGCAGCCCTCGACAGGGTAGTGCTGAAGCTTTCTTT
TRBD2,TRBJ2-1,TRBV6-5,NA,CASSSEAGGLYNEQFF,TGTGCCAGCAGTTCGGAAGCGGGAGGGCTCTACAATGAGCAGTTCTTC
NA,TRBJ2-2,TRBV27,NA,CASSLLAGELFF,TGTGCCAGCAGTTTATTAGCGGGGGAGCTGTTTTTT
TRBD1,TRBJ1-1,TRBV5-4,NA,CASSRDREHTEAFF,TGTGCCAGCAGCCGAGACAGGGAACACACTGAAGCTTTCTTT
TRBD1,TRBJ1-1,TRBV4-1,NA,CASSHPDRGSTEAFF,TGCGCCAGCAGCCACCCGGACAGGGGGAGCACTGAAGCTTTCTTT
TRBD1,TRBJ2-7,TRBV30,NA,CAAGTGTYEQYF,TGTGCGGCCGGGACAGGGACCTACGAGCAGTACTTC
TRBD1,TRBJ2-7,TRBV10-3,NA,CAITATGRSYEQYF,TGTGCCATCACCGCGACAGGGCGCTCCTACGAGCAGTACTTC
NA,TRBJ2-7,TRBV10-3,NA,CAISERGAYEQYF,TGTGCCATCAGTGAGCGGGGTGCCTACGAGCAGTACTTC
TRBD2,TRBJ2-5,TRBV9,NA,CASSVSGRAEETQYF,TGTGCCAGCAGCGTTAGCGGGAGGGCGGAAGAGACCCAGTACTTC
TRBD2,TRBJ2-3,TRBV28,NA,CASSLSGLAGPLRSTDTQYF,TGTGCCAGCAGTCTTTCGGGGCTAGCGGGACCCCTTCGGAGCACAGATACGCAGTATTTT
TRBD2,TRBJ2-1,TRBV10-3,NA,CASMAGEGEQFF,TGTGCCTCAATGGCGGGGGAAGGTGAGCAGTTCTTC
NA,TRBJ1-1,TRBV4-1,NA,CASSQALRGGAWTEAFF,TGCGCCAGCAGCCAAGCCCTTAGGGGGGGGGCTTGGACTGAAGCTTTCTTT